This TCR beta chain was retrieved from a study of Graves' ophthalmopathy and Graves' hyperthyroidism. Study-level information: Peripheral blood sampling preceded any treatment and occurred at initial diagnosis.

As concerns this clonotype: Antigen: not known.

Presentation of ophthalmopathy in the donors involved moderate-to-severe activity, CAS ≥3, NOSPECS ≥4 and a duration under 3 months. RNA transcripts were the template, and TCR beta CDR3 regions were amplified from them. HTBI primers primed a first-round RT-PCR, and a second-round multiplex PCR followed. TCRdb fed the multiplex PCR reads into MiXCR, producing one record per CDR3 protein. Seen here are roughly 400,000 distinct CDR3 sequences, around 19% observed once, and the top ten hold more than 1.5%. General study results and limits: Ophthalmopathy was separated from stable hyperthyroidism by a 13-signature model with 87.88% sensitivity and 81.08% specificity. The study's model predicted ophthalmopathy progression at about 71% sensitivity and 72% to 85% specificity.

This TCR was sampled from a woman aged 18-35 years with Graves' ophthalmopathy. The sample was peripheral blood.

CDR3 region: CASTKTGAGETQYF. The CDR3 DNA sequence: TGTGCCAGCACCAAGACAGGGGCTGGGGAGACCCAGTACTTC. V usage is TRBV12-3 or TRBV12-4 and J usage is TRBJ2-5; 8 bases match TRBD1. The CDR3 contains 14 residues. J gave up 5 bases and V 7 bases, and 9 bases lay outside the gene matches.